Following are 12 T cell receptor beta chains from one sample sequenced in a study of cytomegalovirus exposure and HLA in healthy donors (dated by TCRdb to about 2017). Preparation of the library involved the immunoSEQ multiplex PCR assay. TCRdb limited this immuneACCESS table to in-frame rearrangements with V and J called. A share of clones is missing; checked studies link under half to unresolved V genes, and the rest is unexplained. The sample has 47,000 or so clones on record, about 90% of them singletons. 1.4% to 1.5% of the sample belongs to the ten largest clones. Sequencing was done on a sample of PBMCs. Receptor source: a man aged 18 to 30 in good health and CMV-seronegative.

The chain has TRBV11-2 and TRBJ2-5; TRBD1 matches 7 bases. Germline V gene data show CDR1 as SGHAT and CDR2 as FQNNGV. CDR3 length: 16 residues. The trim removed 5 bases at V and 5 bases at J, leaving 14 bases unmatched. This CDR3 reads CASSLQNDRVRETQYF. CDR3 DNA: TGTGCCAGCAGCCTACAAAATGACAGGGTACGGGAGACCCAGTACTTC.

The V call is TRBV30, the J call TRBJ2-7, with a possible D match to TRBD1 (6 bases). CDR1 is GTSNPN and CDR2 is SVGIG in the germline V gene (reference sequence). The CDR3 extends over 14 amino acids. The V and J ends lost 2 bases and 5 bases respectively, with 16 bases between them. The CDR3 loop is CAWSLWGLDDEQYF. CDR3 DNA sequence: TGTGCCTGGAGTCTGTGGGGGCTGGACGACGAGCAGTACTTC.

The V call is TRBV13, the J call TRBJ2-2, with 7 bases matching TRBD2. V dropped 6 bases and J dropped 4; count of bases not matched to a gene: 8. The germline V gene has CDR1 PRHDT and CDR2 FYEKMQ (reference sequence). The CDR3 is 15 residues long. DNA of the CDR3: TGTGCCAGCAGGGGGGAGGGCCGCGGCACCGGGGAGCTGTTTTTT. This translates into CASRGEGRGTGELFF.

The CDR3 sequence is CASSLGWADQLEQYF. The CDR3 region has the DNA TGCGCCAGCAGCTTGGGGTGGGCAGATCAGCTCGAGCAGTACTTC. The gene calls are TRBV5-1 and TRBJ2-7; D gene unclear. Per the germline V gene, CDR1 is SGHRS and CDR2 is YFSETQ. CDR3 length equals 15 residues. Trimming left V 0 bases short and J 6 bases short, with 16 bases between. Full variable domain (remainder filled in from reference TRBV5-1 and TRBJ2-7): KAGVTQTPRYLIKTRGQQVTLSCSPISGHRSVSWYQQTPGQGLQFLFEYFSETQRNKGNFPGRFSGRQFSNSRSEMNVSTLELGDSALYLCASSLGWADQLEQYFGPGTRLTVT.

This chain links TRBV7-8 with TRBJ2-7; D might be TRBD1 (6 bases). The germline V and J ends were trimmed by 2 bases and 3 bases, with 23 bases remaining between them. There are 18 residues in the CDR3. Germline assignment: CDR1 SGHVS and CDR2 FQNEAQ. CDR3 region: CASSLKLRGLGQNYEQYF. The CDR3 nucleotides are TGTGCCAGCAGCTTAAAATTAAGGGGTCTTGGACAGAACTACGAGCAGTACTTC.

This clone was counted once. The chain recombines TRBV4-3 with TRBJ2-1, with D unclear. The CDR3 contains 15 residues. V lost 4 bases to trimming and J lost 0 bases, with 10 bases between them. Germline V gene sequence: CDR1 LGHNA, CDR2 YSLEER. The CDR3 DNA reads TGCGCCAGCAGCCTATATTCCAGCTCCTACAATGAGCAGTTCTTC. Protein: CASSLYSSSYNEQFF.

This chain uses TRBV18 with TRBJ2-4; 7 nucleotides match TRBD1. Losses at the gene ends were 2 bases for V and 0 bases for J; bases not matched to a gene: 1. Germline CDR1 KGHSH, CDR2 LQKENI. This CDR3 has 15 residues. CDR3 in amino acids: CASSPDRVAKNIQYF. The CDR3 coding sequence is TGTGCCAGCTCACCAGACAGGGTAGCCAAAAACATTCAGTACTTC.

This chain joins TRBV7-6 and TRBJ2-3; D may be TRBD1 (5 bases). The CDR3 covers 15 residues. Germline V CDR1 and CDR2: SGHVS, FNYEAQ. Trimming cost V 3 bases and J 3 bases, with 13 bases left between them. The CDR3 nucleotides are TGTGCCAGCAGCTTGGCAGGCAGGGTAACAGATACGCAGTATTTT. It is translated as CASSLAGRVTDTQYF.

In its sample, this clone was seen once. The rearrangement links TRBV20-1 to TRBJ2-7; D gene ambiguous. The CDR3 is 10 residues long. Per germline, CDR1 DFQATT and CDR2 SNEGSKA (reference sequence). CDR3 residues: CSFRLHEQYF. Written as DNA, the CDR3 is TGCAGCTTTCGACTCCACGAGCAGTACTTC.

In DNA, the CDR3 is TGTGCCAGCAGTCATTTGACGGGGAACACTGAAGCTTTCTTT. Amino acid sequence: CASSHLTGNTEAFF. V gene TRBV6-6 combines with J gene TRBJ1-1; D is ambiguous. This CDR3 contains 14 residues. Deletions cut 5 bases from V and 1 base from J, with 11 bases between. The germline CDR1 and CDR2 sequences are MNHNY and SVGAGI (reference sequence).

V usage is TRBV5-1 and J usage is TRBJ2-1; 9 bases fit TRBD1. Trimming at V came to 4 bases and at J to 0 bases, leaving 14 bases not matched to a gene. The CDR3 length is 19 residues. CDR1 SGHRS and CDR2 YFSETQ come from the germline V gene. CDR3 sequence: CASSIPGQGSEGSYNEQFF. In DNA form, the CDR3 reads TGCGCCAGCAGCATTCCGGGACAGGGTTCCGAGGGCTCCTACAATGAGCAGTTCTTC. The complete variable domain, with remaining parts taken from reference TRBV5-1 and TRBJ2-1, reads KAGVTQTPRYLIKTRGQQVTLSCSPISGHRSVSWYQQTPGQGLQFLFEYFSETQRNKGNFPGRFSGRQFSNSRSEMNVSTLELGDSALYLCASSIPGQGSEGSYNEQFFGPGTRLTVL.

The chain links TRBV28 to TRBJ2-7, with a tentative D call TRBD2 (5 bases). V dropped 7 bases and J dropped 2 bases, with 9 bases sitting between them. The V gene's germline CDR1 is MDHEN and CDR2 SYDVKM. This CDR3 spans 12 amino acids. As DNA, the CDR3 is TGTGCCAGCAAGGCAGCGGCCTACGAGCAGTACTTC. Translating it yields CASKAAAYEQYF.